The rows below give T cell receptor beta chains drawn from one sample of a study of shared clonotypes between healthy human individuals. Sequenced by immunoSEQ multiplex PCR; TCRdb stores in-frame clones only, minus some. The sample has about a million clones; about 80% are singletons. The sample taken for sequencing was memory CD4+ T cells sorted from blood. These receptors came from a man younger than 35 in good health. CDR3s include the opening cysteine and the closing phenylalanine or tryptophan. D genes are given only for firm matches. Rows give clone size only sometimes, using once, few, many, or a class for an expanded clone.

NA	TRBV2	11	NA	TRBJ2-2	CASTGAGELFF	TGTGCCAGCACCGGGGCCGGGGAGCTGTTTTTT
NA	TRBV5-4	14	TRBD1	TRBJ1-2	CASSRGTDPYGYTF	TGTGCCAGCAGCCGCGGGACAGACCCTTATGGCTACACCTTC
NA	TRBV4-1	15	NA	TRBJ1-4	CASSSYDGGNEKLFF	TGCGCCAGCAGCTCTTACGACGGAGGGAATGAAAAACTGTTTTTT
few	TRBV11-3	14	NA	TRBJ2-1	CASSLEGTFNEQFF	TGTGCCAGCAGCTTAGAGGGGACCTTCAATGAGCAGTTCTTC
NA	TRBV19	16	TRBD1	TRBJ1-6	CASTLGQGGSNSPLHF	TGTGCCAGTACCCTGGGACAGGGGGGAAGTAATTCACCCCTCCACTTT
NA	TRBV2	12	NA	TRBJ2-5	CASSGGGETQYF	TGTGCCAGCAGTGGAGGGGGAGAGACCCAGTACTTC
many	TRBV30	15	TRBD2	TRBJ2-5	CAWSNDGGRSETQYF	TGTGCCTGGAGTAACGATGGCGGGAGAAGTGAGACCCAGTACTTC
NA	TRBV29-1	12	NA	TRBJ2-7	CSVVASTYEQYF	TGCAGCGTTGTAGCGTCTACCTACGAGCAGTACTTC
once	TRBV7-8	14	NA	TRBJ2-2	CASSLATNTGELFF	TGTGCCAGCAGCTTAGCGACTAACACCGGCGAGCTGTTTTTT
NA	TRBV6-1	15	TRBD2	TRBJ2-7	CASRHSGGPSYEQYF	TGTGCCAGCAGACATAGCGGGGGCCCCTCCTACGAGCAGTACTTC
NA	TRBV30	15	NA	TRBJ1-6	CALRGPSGYNSPLHF	TGTGCCTTGAGGGGACCCTCGGGCTATAATTCACCCCTCCACTTT
NA	TRBV5-1	17	NA	TRBJ2-2	CASSLASFGRDTGELFF	TGCGCCAGCAGCTTGGCCTCCTTTGGCAGGGACACCGGGGAGCTGTTTTTT
NA	TRBV14	16	TRBD2	TRBJ2-1	CASSQEWLAGGNEQFF	TGTGCCAGCAGCCAAGAGTGGCTAGCGGGAGGTAATGAGCAGTTCTTC
NA	TRBV18	15	NA	TRBJ1-1	CASSPPSGAGTEAFF	TGTGCCAGCTCACCACCGTCAGGGGCGGGCACTGAAGCTTTCTTT
NA	TRBV28	16	NA	TRBJ1-6	CASTDPPAGKNSPLHF	TGTGCCAGCACCGACCCCCCCGCAGGGAAAAATTCACCCCTCCACTTT
NA	TRBV5-1	15	NA	TRBJ2-7	CASSLRSASSHEQYF	TGCGCCAGCAGCTTGAGGTCCGCCTCTAGCCACGAGCAGTACTTC
NA	TRBV15	15	TRBD1	TRBJ2-7	CATSRDLGQGYEQYF	TGTGCCACCAGCAGAGATTTGGGACAGGGCTACGAGCAGTACTTC
NA	TRBV4-1	13	NA	TRBJ1-1	CASSQDRGHRAFF	TGCGCCAGCAGCCAAGATCGCGGTCATCGGGCTTTCTTT
few	TRBV18	14	NA	TRBJ2-3	CASSPPGGADTQYF	TGTGCCAGCTCACCACCGGGGGGCGCAGATACGCAGTATTTT
NA	TRBV28	15	NA	TRBJ1-5	CASTPMGRSGQPQHF	TGTGCCAGCACGCCGATGGGACGGTCCGGGCAGCCCCAGCATTTT
NA	TRBV10-3	16	NA	TRBJ2-1	CAISESGPWAPPEQFF	TGTGCCATCAGTGAGTCCGGCCCTTGGGCACCTCCTGAGCAGTTCTTC
NA	TRBV27	13	NA	TRBJ2-7	CASRPDSSYEQYF	TGTGCCAGCAGACCGGACAGCTCCTACGAGCAGTACTTC
NA	TRBV5-4	16	TRBD2	TRBJ2-1	CASSKTLAGTYNEQFF	TGTGCCAGCAGCAAGACCCTAGCGGGGACGTACAATGAGCAGTTCTTC
many	TRBV5-1	15	NA	TRBJ2-2	CASSLASSVSGELFF	TGCGCCAGCAGCTTGGCGTCTAGCGTTTCCGGGGAGCTGTTTTTT
NA	TRBV2	14	NA	TRBJ1-4	CASSDVFRVEKLFF	TGTGCCAGCAGTGACGTCTTCCGGGTTGAAAAACTGTTTTTT
NA	TRBV6-1	14	NA	TRBJ1-4	CASIRSGPGEKLFF	TGTGCCAGCATAAGGTCGGGACCAGGTGAAAAACTGTTTTTT